This is a list of T cell receptor beta chains from one sample in a study of cytomegalovirus exposure and HLA in healthy donors. Sequencing was performed with immunoSEQ multiplex PCR; in TCRdb, only in-frame clones are kept and a portion is missing. The top ten hold around 2.6% of the sample, which has approximately 140,000 clones, approximately 83% seen once. The sequenced sample consisted of PBMCs. These receptor sequences come from a male donor in good health and CMV-seronegative. Each CDR3 is given with its conserved first and last residue. D genes are given only for firm matches. A clone size is listed for some rows: how often the clone was seen (once, few, many), or a class if it is expanded.

abundance: NA
j_gene: TRBJ2-7
d_gene: TRBD2
v_gene: TRBV14
CDR3aa: CASSQLTSASRLGQYF
CDR3nt: TGTGCCAGCAGCCAACTTACTAGCGCAAGTCGTCTAGGGCAGTACTTC

abundance: NA
j_gene: TRBJ2-1
d_gene: NA
v_gene: TRBV19
CDR3aa: CASSERVDEQFF
CDR3nt: TGTGCCAGTAGTGAGCGGGTCGATGAGCAGTTCTTC

abundance: few
j_gene: TRBJ2-7
d_gene: TRBD1
v_gene: TRBV28
CDR3aa: CASKGQGAEQYF
CDR3nt: TGTGCCAGCAAGGGACAGGGGGCCGAGCAGTACTTC

abundance: NA
j_gene: TRBJ1-1
d_gene: NA
v_gene: TRBV4-1
CDR3aa: CASSQDRITEAFF
CDR3nt: TGCGCCAGCAGCCAAGACAGAATCACTGAAGCTTTCTTT

abundance: NA
j_gene: TRBJ2-1
d_gene: TRBD2
v_gene: TRBV4-1
CDR3aa: CASRPFGGEGYNEQFF
CDR3nt: TGCGCCAGCAGGCCCTTCGGAGGGGAGGGCTACAATGAGCAGTTCTTC

abundance: NA
j_gene: TRBJ2-1
d_gene: TRBD2
v_gene: TRBV10-3
CDR3aa: CAINTGGGINEQFF
CDR3nt: TGTGCCATCAATACCGGGGGGGGTATAAATGAGCAGTTCTTC

abundance: NA
j_gene: TRBJ2-2
d_gene: TRBD2
v_gene: TRBV4-1
CDR3aa: CASSQAGSGTNTGELFF
CDR3nt: TGCGCCAGCAGCCAAGCTGGTAGCGGGACGAACACCGGGGAGCTGTTTTTT

abundance: once
j_gene: TRBJ2-1
d_gene: TRBD2
v_gene: TRBV19
CDR3aa: CASSPGLADNEQFF
CDR3nt: TGTGCCAGTAGTCCGGGACTAGCGGACAATGAGCAGTTCTTC

abundance: NA
j_gene: TRBJ1-2
d_gene: NA
v_gene: TRBV7-2
CDR3aa: CASRSRVSYGYTF
CDR3nt: TGTGCCAGCAGGTCCAGGGTTAGCTATGGCTACACCTTC

abundance: NA
j_gene: TRBJ1-5
d_gene: NA
v_gene: TRBV5-1
CDR3aa: CASSLGPQGEQPQHF
CDR3nt: TGCGCCAGCAGCTTGGGGCCACAGGGAGAACAGCCCCAGCATTTT

abundance: NA
j_gene: TRBJ2-1
d_gene: TRBD1
v_gene: TRBV27
CDR3aa: CASSSWWGQASSNEQFF
CDR3nt: TGTGCCAGCAGTTCTTGGTGGGGACAGGCTTCGAGCAATGAGCAGTTCTTC

abundance: NA
j_gene: TRBJ2-7
d_gene: NA
v_gene: TRBV7-9
CDR3aa: CASSRSGYEQYF
CDR3nt: TGTGCCAGCAGCCGAAGCGGCTACGAGCAGTACTTC

abundance: few
j_gene: TRBJ2-3
d_gene: TRBD2
v_gene: TRBV29-1
CDR3aa: CSVEIFGLAVDTQYF
CDR3nt: TGCAGCGTTGAGATTTTCGGACTAGCGGTAGATACGCAGTATTTT

abundance: NA
j_gene: TRBJ1-2
d_gene: NA
v_gene: TRBV15
CDR3aa: CATSSGARTNILYGYTF
CDR3nt: TGTGCCACCAGCAGTGGGGCCCGGACCAATATCCTCTATGGCTACACCTTC

abundance: NA
j_gene: TRBJ2-3
d_gene: NA
v_gene: TRBV7-8
CDR3aa: CASSLREGGTPGSTDTQYF
CDR3nt: TGTGCCAGCAGCTTAAGGGAGGGGGGGACGCCCGGTAGCACAGATACGCAGTATTTT

abundance: NA
j_gene: TRBJ2-5
d_gene: NA
v_gene: TRBV15
CDR3aa: CATGLGTQYF
CDR3nt: TGTGCCACCGGACTCGGGACCCAGTACTTC

abundance: few
j_gene: TRBJ2-7
d_gene: TRBD2
v_gene: TRBV4-3
CDR3aa: CASSRGLAGGTEQYF
CDR3nt: TGCGCCAGCAGCCGAGGACTAGCGGGAGGGACGGAGCAGTACTTC

abundance: NA
j_gene: TRBJ2-7
d_gene: NA
v_gene: TRBV27
CDR3aa: CASSFRAEYYEQYF
CDR3nt: TGTGCCAGCAGTTTCCGAGCGGAATACTACGAGCAGTACTTC

abundance: NA
j_gene: TRBJ1-2
d_gene: NA
v_gene: TRBV6-5
CDR3aa: CASSRSPAAGYTF
CDR3nt: TGTGCCAGCAGTAGGAGCCCGGCGGCTGGCTACACCTTC

abundance: NA
j_gene: TRBJ2-3
d_gene: TRBD2
v_gene: TRBV9
CDR3aa: CASTRGLAEGTSTDTQYF
CDR3nt: TGTGCCAGCACCCGGGGACTAGCGGAAGGTACTAGCACAGATACGCAGTATTTT

abundance: NA
j_gene: TRBJ2-1
d_gene: TRBD2
v_gene: TRBV4-3
CDR3aa: CASSQPLAGDSNNEQFF
CDR3nt: TGCGCCAGCAGCCAGCCCTTAGCGGGAGACTCAAACAATGAGCAGTTCTTC

abundance: NA
j_gene: TRBJ2-3
d_gene: TRBD2
v_gene: TRBV5-4
CDR3aa: CASSSRTSGPDTQYF
CDR3nt: TGTGCCAGCAGCTCGCGGACTAGCGGCCCAGATACGCAGTATTTT

abundance: NA
j_gene: TRBJ1-3
d_gene: NA
v_gene: TRBV29-1
CDR3aa: CSVEDWLDPRGGNTIYF
CDR3nt: TGCAGCGTTGAAGATTGGTTGGACCCACGGGGGGGAAACACCATATATTTT

abundance: NA
j_gene: TRBJ2-7
d_gene: TRBD2
v_gene: TRBV6-5
CDR3aa: CASSYDGGGPGYEQYF
CDR3nt: TGTGCCAGCAGTTACGACGGCGGGGGTCCAGGCTACGAGCAGTACTTC

abundance: NA
j_gene: TRBJ2-1
d_gene: TRBD1
v_gene: TRBV11-3
CDR3aa: CASSGTGDEQFF
CDR3nt: TGTGCCAGCAGCGGGACAGGGGATGAGCAGTTCTTC

abundance: few
j_gene: TRBJ2-7
d_gene: TRBD1
v_gene: TRBV7-9
CDR3aa: CASTLSKGRGLDEQYF
CDR3nt: TGTGCCAGCACCTTATCTAAAGGCAGGGGGCTTGACGAGCAGTACTTC

abundance: NA
j_gene: TRBJ2-1
d_gene: NA
v_gene: TRBV30
CDR3aa: CAWKGGNLDNEQFF
CDR3nt: TGTGCCTGGAAAGGCGGGAATCTTGACAATGAGCAGTTCTTC

abundance: NA
j_gene: TRBJ2-3
d_gene: NA
v_gene: TRBV7-2
CDR3aa: CASSPGQSTDTQYF
CDR3nt: TGTGCCAGCAGTCCCGGACAGAGCACAGATACGCAGTATTTT